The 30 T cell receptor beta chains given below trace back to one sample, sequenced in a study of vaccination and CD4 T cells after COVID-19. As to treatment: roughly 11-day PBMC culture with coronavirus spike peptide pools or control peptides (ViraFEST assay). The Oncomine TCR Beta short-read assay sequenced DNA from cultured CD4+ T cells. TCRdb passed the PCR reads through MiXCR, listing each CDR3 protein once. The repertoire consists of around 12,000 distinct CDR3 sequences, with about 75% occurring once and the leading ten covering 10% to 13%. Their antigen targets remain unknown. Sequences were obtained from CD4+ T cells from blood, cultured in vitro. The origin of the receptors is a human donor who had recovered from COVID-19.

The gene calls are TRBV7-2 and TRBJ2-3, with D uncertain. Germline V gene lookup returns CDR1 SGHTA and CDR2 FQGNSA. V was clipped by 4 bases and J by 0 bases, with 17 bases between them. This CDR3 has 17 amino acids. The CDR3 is CASSSRVPRFSTDTQYF. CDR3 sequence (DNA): TGTGCCAGCAGCTCAAGGGTCCCTAGGTTTAGCACAGATACGCAGTATTTT.

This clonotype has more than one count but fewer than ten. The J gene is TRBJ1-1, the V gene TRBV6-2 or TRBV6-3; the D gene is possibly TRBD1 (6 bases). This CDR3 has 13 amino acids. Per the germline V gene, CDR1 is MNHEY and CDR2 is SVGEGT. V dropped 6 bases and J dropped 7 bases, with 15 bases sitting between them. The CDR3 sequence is CASRSYRVGEAFF. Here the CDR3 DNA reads TGTGCCAGCAGATCCTACAGGGTCGGTGAAGCTTTCTTT.

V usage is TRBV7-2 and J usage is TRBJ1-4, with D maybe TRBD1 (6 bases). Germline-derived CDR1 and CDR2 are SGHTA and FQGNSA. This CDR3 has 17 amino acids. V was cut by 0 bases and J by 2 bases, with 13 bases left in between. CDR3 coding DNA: TGTGCCAGCAGCTTAGCTTGGGGGGCGCGGACTAATGAAAAACTGTTTTTT. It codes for CASSLAWGARTNEKLFF.

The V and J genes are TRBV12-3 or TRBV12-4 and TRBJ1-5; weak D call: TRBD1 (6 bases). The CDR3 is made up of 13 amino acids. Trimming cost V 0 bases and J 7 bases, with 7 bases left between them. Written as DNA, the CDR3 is TGTGCCAGCAGTTTAGCGGGGGGCCAGCCCCAGCATTTT. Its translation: CASSLAGGQPQHF.

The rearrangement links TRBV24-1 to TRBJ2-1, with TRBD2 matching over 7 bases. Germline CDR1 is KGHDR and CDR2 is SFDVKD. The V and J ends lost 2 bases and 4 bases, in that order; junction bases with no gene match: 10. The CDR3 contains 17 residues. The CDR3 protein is CATSDYPSGGRYNEQFF. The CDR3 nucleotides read TGTGCCACCAGTGATTACCCCTCGGGCGGGAGATACAATGAGCAGTTCTTC.

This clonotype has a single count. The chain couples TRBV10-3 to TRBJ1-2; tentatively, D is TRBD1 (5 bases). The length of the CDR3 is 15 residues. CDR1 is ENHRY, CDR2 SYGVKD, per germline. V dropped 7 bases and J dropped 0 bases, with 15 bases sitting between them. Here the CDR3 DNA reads TGTGCCATCACAAAAGGGACGGACCCTAACTATGGCTACACCTTC. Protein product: CAITKGTDPNYGYTF.

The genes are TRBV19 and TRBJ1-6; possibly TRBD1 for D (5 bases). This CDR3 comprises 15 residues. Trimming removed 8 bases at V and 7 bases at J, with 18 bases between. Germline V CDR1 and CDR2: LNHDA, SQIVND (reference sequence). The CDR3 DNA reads TGTGCCAGTGGGTCTCGGGGGACGGGGAATTCACCCCTCCACTTT. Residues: CASGSRGTGNSPLHF.

The CDR3 here is CASSIGTPRLGEQYF. CDR3 nucleotide sequence: TGTGCCAGCAGCATCGGGACACCCCGCTTGGGCGAGCAGTACTTC. The rearrangement joins TRBV11-3 to TRBJ2-7, with D possibly matching TRBD1 (6 bases). Germline-derived CDR1 and CDR2 are SGHNT and YENEEA. The length of the CDR3 is 15 residues. The germline V and J ends were trimmed by 5 bases and 6 bases, with 20 bases remaining between them.

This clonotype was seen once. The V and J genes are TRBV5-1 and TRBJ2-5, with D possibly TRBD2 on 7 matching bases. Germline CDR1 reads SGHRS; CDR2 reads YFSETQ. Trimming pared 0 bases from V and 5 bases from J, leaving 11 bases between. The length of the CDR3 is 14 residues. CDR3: CASSLGGGGETQYF. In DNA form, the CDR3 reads TGCGCCAGCAGCTTGGGGGGGGGCGGCGAGACCCAGTACTTC.

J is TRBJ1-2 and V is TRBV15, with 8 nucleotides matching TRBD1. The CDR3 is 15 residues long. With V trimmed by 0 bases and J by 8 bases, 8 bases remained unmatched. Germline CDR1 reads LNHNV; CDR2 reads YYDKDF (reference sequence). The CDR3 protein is CATSRDQDRVIGYTF. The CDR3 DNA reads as TGTGCCACCAGCAGAGATCAGGACAGGGTCATCGGCTACACCTTC.

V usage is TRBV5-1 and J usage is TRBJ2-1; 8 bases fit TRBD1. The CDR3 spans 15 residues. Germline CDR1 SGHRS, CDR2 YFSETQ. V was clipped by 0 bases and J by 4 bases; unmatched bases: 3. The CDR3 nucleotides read TGCGCCAGCAGCTTGGGACAGGGGAGGTACAATGAGCAGTTCTTC. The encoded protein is CASSLGQGRYNEQFF.

Here the CDR3 DNA reads TGCAGTGCTAGAGAATCTTACTATGGCTACACCTTC. Protein sequence: CSARESYYGYTF. This chain joins TRBV20-1 and TRBJ1-2; no firm D call. The V gene lost 0 bases and the J gene lost 3 bases, with 5 bases spanning the gap. The CDR3 runs 12 residues. Germline CDR1 and CDR2: DFQATT and SNEGSKA (reference sequence).

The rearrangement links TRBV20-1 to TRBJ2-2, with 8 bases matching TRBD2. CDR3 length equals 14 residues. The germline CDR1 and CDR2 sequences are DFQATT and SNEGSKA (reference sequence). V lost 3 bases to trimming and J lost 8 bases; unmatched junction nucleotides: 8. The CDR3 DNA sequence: TGCAGTGCTAGCCCAGCGGGAGTTGGTGGGGAGCTGTTTTTT. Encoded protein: CSASPAGVGGELFF.

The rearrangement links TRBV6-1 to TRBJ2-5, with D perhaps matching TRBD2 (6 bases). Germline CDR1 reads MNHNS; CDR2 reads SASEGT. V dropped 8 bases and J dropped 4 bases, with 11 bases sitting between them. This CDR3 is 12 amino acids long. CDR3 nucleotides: TGTGCCAGCGGCGGGACGGGAGAGACCCAGTACTTC. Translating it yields CASGGTGETQYF.

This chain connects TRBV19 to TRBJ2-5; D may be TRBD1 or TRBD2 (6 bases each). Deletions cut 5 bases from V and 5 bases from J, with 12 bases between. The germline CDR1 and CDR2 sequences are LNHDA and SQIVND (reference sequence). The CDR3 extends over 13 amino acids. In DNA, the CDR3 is TGTGCCAGTAGTTCGCAGGGGAGGGAGACCCAGTACTTC. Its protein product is CASSSQGRETQYF.

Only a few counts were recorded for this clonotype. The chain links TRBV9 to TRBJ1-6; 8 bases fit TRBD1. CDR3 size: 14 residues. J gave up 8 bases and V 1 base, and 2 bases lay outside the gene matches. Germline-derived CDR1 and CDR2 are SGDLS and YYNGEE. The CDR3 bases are TGTGCCAGCAGCGTACAGGGGGCGGATTCACCCCTCCACTTT. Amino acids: CASSVQGADSPLHF.

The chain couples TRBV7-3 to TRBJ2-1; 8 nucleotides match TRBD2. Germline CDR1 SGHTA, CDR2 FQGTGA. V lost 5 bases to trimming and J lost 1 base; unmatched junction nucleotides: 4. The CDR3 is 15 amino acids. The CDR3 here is CASSLSGKSYNEQFF. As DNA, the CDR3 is TGTGCCAGCAGCCTTAGCGGGAAGTCCTACAATGAGCAGTTCTTC. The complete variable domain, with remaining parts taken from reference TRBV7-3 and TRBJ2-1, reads GAGVSQTPSNKVTEKGKYVELRCDPISGHTALYWYRQSLGQGPEFLIYFQGTGAADDSGLPNDRFFAVRPEGSVSTLKIQRTERGDSAVYLCASSLSGKSYNEQFFGPGTRLTVL.

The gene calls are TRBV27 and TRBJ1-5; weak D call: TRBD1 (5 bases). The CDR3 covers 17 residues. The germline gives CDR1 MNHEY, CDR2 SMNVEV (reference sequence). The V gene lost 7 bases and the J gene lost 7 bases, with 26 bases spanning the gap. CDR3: CASTLSRPPGRGQPQHF. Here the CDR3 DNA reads TGTGCCAGCACCCTTTCTCGGCCCCCGGGACGGGGACAGCCCCAGCATTTT.

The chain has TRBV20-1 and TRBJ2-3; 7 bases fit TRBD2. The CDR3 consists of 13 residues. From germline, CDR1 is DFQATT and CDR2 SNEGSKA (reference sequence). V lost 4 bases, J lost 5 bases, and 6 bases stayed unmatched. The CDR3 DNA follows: TGCAGTGCTATCAGCGGGGCCGGAGATACGCAGTATTTT. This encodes CSAISGAGDTQYF.

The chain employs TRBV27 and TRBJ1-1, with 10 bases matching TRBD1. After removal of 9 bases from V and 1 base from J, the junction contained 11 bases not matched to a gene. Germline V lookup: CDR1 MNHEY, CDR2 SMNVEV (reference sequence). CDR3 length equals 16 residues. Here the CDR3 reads CASHRDRGVGNTEAFF. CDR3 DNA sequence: TGTGCCAGTCACCGGGACAGGGGAGTAGGGAACACTGAAGCTTTCTTT.

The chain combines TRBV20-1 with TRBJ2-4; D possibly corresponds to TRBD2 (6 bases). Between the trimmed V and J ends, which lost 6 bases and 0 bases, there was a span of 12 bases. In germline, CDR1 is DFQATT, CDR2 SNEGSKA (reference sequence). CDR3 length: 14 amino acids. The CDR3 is CSAPGTLAKNIQYF. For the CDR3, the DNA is TGCAGTGCCCCTGGGACTTTAGCCAAAAACATTCAGTACTTC.

The CDR3 reads CASSQDEGRTQYF. The CDR3 nucleotides read TGTGCCAGCAGCCAAGATGAGGGAAGGACCCAGTACTTC. V is TRBV4-2 and J is TRBJ2-5, with D possibly matching TRBD2 (5 bases). Germline lookup yields CDR1 LGHNA and CDR2 YNFKEQ. V was shortened by 0 bases and J by 7 bases, with 9 bases between the two germline ends. This CDR3 has 13 residues.

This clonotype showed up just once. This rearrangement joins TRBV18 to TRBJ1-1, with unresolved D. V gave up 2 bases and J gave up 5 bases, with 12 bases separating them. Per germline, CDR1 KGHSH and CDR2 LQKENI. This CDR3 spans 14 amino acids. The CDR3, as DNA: TGTGCCAGCTCACCATCGGCCCGTGGGACTGAAGCTTTCTTT. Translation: CASSPSARGTEAFF.

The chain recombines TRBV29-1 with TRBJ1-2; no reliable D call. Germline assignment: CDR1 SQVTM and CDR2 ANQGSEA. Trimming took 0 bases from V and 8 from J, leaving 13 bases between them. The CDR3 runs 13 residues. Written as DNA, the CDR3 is TGCAGCGTTGAAGATCGTCGGGTGAGCGGCTACACCTTC. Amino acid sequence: CSVEDRRVSGYTF.

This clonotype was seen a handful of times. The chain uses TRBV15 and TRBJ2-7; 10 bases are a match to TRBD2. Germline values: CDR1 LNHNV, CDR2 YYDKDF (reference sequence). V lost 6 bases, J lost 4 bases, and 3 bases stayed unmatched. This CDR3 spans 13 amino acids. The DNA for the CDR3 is TGTGCCACCAGAAAGGGACTAGCGTACGAGCAGTACTTC. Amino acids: CATRKGLAYEQYF.

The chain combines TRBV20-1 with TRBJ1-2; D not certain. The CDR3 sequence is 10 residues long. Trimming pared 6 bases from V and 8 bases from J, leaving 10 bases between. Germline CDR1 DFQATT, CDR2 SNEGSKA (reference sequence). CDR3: CSASSRGYTF. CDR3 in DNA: TGCAGTGCCTCCTCGCGGGGCTACACCTTC.

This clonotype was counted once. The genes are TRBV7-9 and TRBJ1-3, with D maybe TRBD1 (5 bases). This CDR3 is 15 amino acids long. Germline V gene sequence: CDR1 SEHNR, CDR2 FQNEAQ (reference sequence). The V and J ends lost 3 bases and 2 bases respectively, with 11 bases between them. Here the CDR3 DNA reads TGTGCCAGCAGCTTGACGGGACTTCCTGGAAACACCATATATTTT. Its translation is CASSLTGLPGNTIYF.

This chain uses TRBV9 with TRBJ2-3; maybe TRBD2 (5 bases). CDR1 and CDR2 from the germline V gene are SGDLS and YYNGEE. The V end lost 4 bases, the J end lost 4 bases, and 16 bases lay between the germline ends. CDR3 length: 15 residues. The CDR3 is CASSLRPGGSDTQYF. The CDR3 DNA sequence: TGTGCCAGCAGCCTCCGCCCAGGAGGCTCAGATACGCAGTATTTT.

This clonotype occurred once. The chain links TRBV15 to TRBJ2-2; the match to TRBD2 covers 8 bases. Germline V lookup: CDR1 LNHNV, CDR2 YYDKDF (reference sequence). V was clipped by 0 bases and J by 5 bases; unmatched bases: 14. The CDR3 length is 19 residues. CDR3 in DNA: TGTGCCACCAGCAGAGAGTGGGCTAGGGGACTAGTGGGAACCGGGGAGCTGTTTTTT. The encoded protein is CATSREWARGLVGTGELFF.

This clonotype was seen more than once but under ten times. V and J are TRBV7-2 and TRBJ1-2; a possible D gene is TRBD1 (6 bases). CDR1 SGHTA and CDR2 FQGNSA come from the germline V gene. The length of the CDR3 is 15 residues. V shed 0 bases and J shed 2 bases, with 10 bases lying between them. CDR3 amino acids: CASSLAGARNYGYTF. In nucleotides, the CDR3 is TGTGCCAGCAGCTTAGCGGGGGCGCGGAACTATGGCTACACCTTC.